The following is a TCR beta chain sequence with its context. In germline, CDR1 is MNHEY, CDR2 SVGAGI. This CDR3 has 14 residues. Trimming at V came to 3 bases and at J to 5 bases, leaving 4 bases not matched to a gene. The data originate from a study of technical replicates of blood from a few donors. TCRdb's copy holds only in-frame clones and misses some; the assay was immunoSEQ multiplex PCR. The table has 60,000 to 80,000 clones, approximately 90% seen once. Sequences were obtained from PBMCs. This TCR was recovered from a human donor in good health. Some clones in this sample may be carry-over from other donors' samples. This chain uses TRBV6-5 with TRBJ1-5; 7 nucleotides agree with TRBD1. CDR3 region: CASSYTGAHQPQHF. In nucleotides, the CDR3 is TGTGCCAGCAGTTATACAGGGGCACATCAGCCCCAGCATTTT.